The 18 T cell receptor beta chains presented below share a single source sample, sequenced in a study of cytomegalovirus exposure and HLA in healthy donors (dated by TCRdb to about 2017). Library creation used the immunoSEQ multiplex PCR assay. For the multiplex PCR, a mixture combining 60 forward primers for TCR Vbeta segments and 13 reverse primers for TCR Jbeta segments was used. TCRdb took this table from immuneACCESS and kept in-frame rearrangements with V and J called. Such tables lack part of the clones; where checked against another copy, unresolved V genes explain under half of the gap, and the rest is unexplained. This sample holds about 160,000 clones; around 86% were observed only once. The ten largest clones represent 0.95% to 1% of the sample. The sample comprised PBMCs. All receptors derive from a girl aged 2-10 years in good health and CMV-seropositive.

The rearrangement links TRBV11-3 to TRBJ2-5; possibly TRBD1 for D (5 bases). The germline gives CDR1 SGHNT, CDR2 YENEEA. V was trimmed by 3 bases and J by 1 base, leaving 6 bases between them. The CDR3 is made up of 13 amino acids. The CDR3 DNA reads TGTGCCAGCAGCTTCACAGGCCAAGAGACCCAGTACTTC. Protein: CASSFTGQETQYF.

The rearrangement links TRBV27 to TRBJ2-4; TRBD2 aligns across 7 bases. Unmatched junction bases numbered 5, after V lost 0 bases and J lost 6 bases. The CDR3 is made up of 15 amino acids. Germline values: CDR1 MNHEY, CDR2 SMNVEV (reference sequence). As DNA, the CDR3 is TGTGCCAGCAGTTTATCTAGGGTAGCGGGAAACATTCAGTACTTC. Protein: CASSLSRVAGNIQYF.

CDR3: CASSISRQQPQHF. CDR3 in DNA: TGTGCCAGTAGTATATCAAGACAGCAGCCCCAGCATTTT. The chain is built from TRBV19 and TRBJ1-5; a possible D gene is TRBD1 (5 bases). Germline values: CDR1 LNHDA, CDR2 SQIVND (reference sequence). The CDR3 is 13 amino acids. The V end lost 2 bases, the J end lost 7 bases, and 9 bases lay between the germline ends.

This clone appeared once. The chain joins TRBV5-4 to TRBJ2-2, with D perhaps matching TRBD2 (7 bases). V dropped 4 bases and J dropped 2 bases, with 15 bases sitting between them. CDR3 length: 16 amino acids. Looked up from germline, CDR1 is SGHNT and CDR2 is YYREEE (reference sequence). The CDR3 sequence is CASSEGGQYNTGELFF. The DNA for the CDR3 is TGTGCCAGCAGCGAGGGGGGGCAGTATAACACCGGGGAGCTGTTTTTT.

The CDR3 sequence is CASSGTVGNTEAFF. CDR3 nucleotide sequence: TGTGCCAGCTCAGGGACAGTTGGGAACACTGAAGCTTTCTTT. The rearrangement uses TRBV18 and TRBJ1-1; the match to TRBD1 covers 7 bases. Germline V gene lookup returns CDR1 KGHSH and CDR2 LQKENI. This CDR3 comprises 14 residues. The V and J ends lost 5 bases and 1 base, in that order; junction bases with no gene match: 4. Together with reference TRBV18 and TRBJ1-1, the CDR3 gives the full variable domain: NAGVMQNPRHLVRRRGQEARLRCSPMKGHSHVYWYRQLPEEGLKFMVYLQKENIIDESGMPKERFSAEFPKEGPSILRIQQVVRGDSAAYFCASSGTVGNTEAFFGQGTRLTVV.

V and J are TRBV9 and TRBJ1-4, with D possibly being TRBD1 (6 bases). Germline V gives CDR1 SGDLS, CDR2 YYNGEE. The CDR3 length is 15 residues. V lost 3 bases, J lost 8 bases, and 17 bases lay in between. The CDR3 DNA follows: TGTGCCAGCAGCGGACAACAGGGAAATGAAGAAAAACTGTTTTTT. Translating gives CASSGQQGNEEKLFF.

The chain links TRBV28 to TRBJ2-3; 8 nucleotides align to TRBD2. CDR3 length equals 16 residues. The trim removed 6 bases at V and 2 bases at J, leaving 10 bases unmatched. CDR1 is MDHEN and CDR2 is SYDVKM in the germline V gene. CDR3 nucleotide sequence: TGTGCCAGCAGCCTAACGGCGGGAGGACTCACAGATACGCAGTATTTT. It codes for CASSLTAGGLTDTQYF.

The rearrangement joins TRBV30 to TRBJ1-2; D not resolved. This CDR3 spans 13 amino acids. Trimming pared 3 bases from V and 3 bases from J, leaving 11 bases between. The V gene's germline CDR1 is GTSNPN and CDR2 SVGIG (reference sequence). This CDR3 reads CAWRRGSDYGYTF. The CDR3 DNA sequence: TGTGCCTGGAGGCGGGGTTCGGACTATGGCTACACCTTC.

This clone appeared a single time. CDR3 sequence reads: CASSFTSDGGTGELFF. In nucleotides, the CDR3 is TGTGCCAGCAGTTTTACTAGCGACGGGGGCACCGGGGAGCTGTTTTTT. J is TRBJ2-2 and V is TRBV28, with 7 positions matching TRBD2. The germline CDR1 and CDR2 sequences are MDHEN and SYDVKM. CDR3 length: 16 residues. Trimming cost V 3 bases and J 4 bases; bases outside gene matches: 8.

As for this clone: The junction and the germline gene differ at one end; a read error may be behind it. The CDR3 region is CASSLGGGSTIYF. The DNA of the CDR3 is TGTGCCAGCAGCTTAGGAGGGGGAAGCACCATATATTTT. This chain links TRBV11-2 with TRBJ1-3, with a tentative D call TRBD1 (6 bases). CDR1 and CDR2 (germline): SGHAT, FQNNGV. There are 13 residues in the CDR3.

In its sample, this clone was seen once. J is TRBJ1-1 and V is TRBV15; no definite D call. CDR3 size: 13 residues. V was cut by 1 base and J by 4 bases, with 7 bases left in between. Germline V gene sequence: CDR1 LNHNV, CDR2 YYDKDF (reference sequence). In DNA form, the CDR3 reads TGTGCCACCAGCAGAGCTACGGGCACTGAAGCTTTCTTT. Amino acids: CATSRATGTEAFF.

The chain is built from TRBV28 and TRBJ1-2; weak D call: TRBD1 (5 bases). The germline V gene encodes CDR1 MDHEN and CDR2 SYDVKM. V was pared by 7 bases and J by 0 bases, with 27 bases between. The CDR3 covers 19 residues. CDR3 loop: CASNSRPKGRRLTNYGYTF. The CDR3 nucleotides read TGTGCCAGCAACTCCCGCCCAAAGGGGCGACGATTGACTAACTATGGCTACACCTTC.

V usage is TRBV10-3 and J usage is TRBJ1-3; unclear D gene. This CDR3 region has 14 residues. Deletions cut 0 bases from V and 0 bases from J, with 3 bases between. The V gene's germline CDR1 is ENHRY and CDR2 SYGVKD. In DNA form, the CDR3 reads TGTGCCATCAGTGAGTCCTACTCTGGAAACACCATATATTTT. This encodes CAISESYSGNTIYF.

This clone came up many times. The chain employs TRBV6-1 and TRBJ2-5; 9 nucleotides align to TRBD2. After removal of 1 base from V and 5 bases from J, the junction contained 5 bases not matched to a gene. Per the germline V gene, CDR1 is MNHNS and CDR2 is SASEGT. The CDR3 has 15 amino acids. The CDR3 nucleotides read TGTGCCAGCAGTGAAGGGGCGGGAGGGTATGAGACCCAGTACTTC. Residues: CASSEGAGGYETQYF.

This sequence joins TRBV7-3 and TRBJ2-1, with a weak D call TRBD2 (6 bases). The CDR3 spans 15 residues. V was trimmed by 0 bases and J by 4 bases, leaving 10 bases between them. Germline CDR1 is SGHTA and CDR2 is FQGTGA. CDR3 in amino acids: CASSLTPGGYNEQFF. The CDR3 DNA follows: TGTGCCAGCAGCTTAACTCCCGGGGGTTACAATGAGCAGTTCTTC.

This chain uses TRBV5-1 with TRBJ2-5; D is ambiguous. Germline CDR1 reads SGHRS; CDR2 reads YFSETQ. CDR3 length: 14 amino acids. With 1 base removed from V and 4 bases from J, the gap between germline ends came to 11 bases. The CDR3 nucleotides are TGCGCCAGCAGCTTGATTCTCCCGCGAGAGACCCAGTACTTC. Its protein product is CASSLILPRETQYF.

V gene TRBV5-1 combines with J gene TRBJ2-1, with a weak D call TRBD2 (9 bases). Trimming stripped 0 bases from V and 3 bases from J, with 16 bases between. The CDR3 length is 17 residues. Germline loops: CDR1 SGHRS, CDR2 YFSETQ. The CDR3 here is CASSLEASGTGYNEQFF. For the CDR3, the DNA is TGCGCCAGCAGCTTGGAGGCTAGCGGGACAGGCTACAATGAGCAGTTCTTC.

The rearrangement links TRBV28 to TRBJ2-7; 9 nucleotides align to TRBD2. CDR1 and CDR2 (germline): MDHEN, SYDVKM. The junction had 13 bases not matched to a gene; V was cut back by 6 bases and J by 7 bases. This CDR3 has 15 residues. For the CDR3, the DNA is TGTGCCAGCAGAACCGGGCTAGCGGGGAAGAGAGAGCAGTACTTC. Encoded protein: CASRTGLAGKREQYF.